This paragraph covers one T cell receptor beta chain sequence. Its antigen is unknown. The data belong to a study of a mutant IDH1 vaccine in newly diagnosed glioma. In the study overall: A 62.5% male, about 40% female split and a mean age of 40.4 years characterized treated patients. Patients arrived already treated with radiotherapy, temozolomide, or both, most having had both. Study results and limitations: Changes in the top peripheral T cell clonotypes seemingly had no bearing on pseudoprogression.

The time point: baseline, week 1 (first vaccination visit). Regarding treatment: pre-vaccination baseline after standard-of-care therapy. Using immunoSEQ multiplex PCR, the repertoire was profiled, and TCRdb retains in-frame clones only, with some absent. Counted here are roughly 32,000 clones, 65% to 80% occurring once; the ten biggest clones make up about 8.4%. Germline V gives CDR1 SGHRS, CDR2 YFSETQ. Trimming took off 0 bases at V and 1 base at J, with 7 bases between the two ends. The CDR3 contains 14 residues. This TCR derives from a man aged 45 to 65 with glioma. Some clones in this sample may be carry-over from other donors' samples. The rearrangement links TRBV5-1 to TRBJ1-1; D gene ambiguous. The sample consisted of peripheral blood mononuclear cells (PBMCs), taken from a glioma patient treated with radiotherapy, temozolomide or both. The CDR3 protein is CASSLESANTEAFF. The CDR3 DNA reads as TGCGCCAGCAGCTTGGAGTCGGCGAACACTGAAGCTTTCTTT.